This paragraph covers one TCR beta chain sequence. Its target is unknown. The sample belongs to a study of blood T cells in healthy people across ages. Study observations and caveats: In these data, TCR beta diversity tracked strongly with naive T cell percentage.

Together with a sample-barcoded 5' primer, a J-beta primer mix was included in a second PCR lasting about 7 to 12 cycles. TCRdb independently ran MiXCR on the 5' RACE reads; one entry per CDR3 protein. This sample has roughly 1,100,000 distinct CDR3 sequences, with under 30% found just once. In each sample, at least 6 million PBMCs were isolated. The CDR3 sequence is 15 residues long. V shed 5 bases and J shed 4 bases, with 14 bases lying between them. Germline lookup yields CDR1 SEHNR and CDR2 FQNEAQ (reference sequence). These same data were also listed under a study on T cells of mothers and their children.

This sequence originates from a girl aged 2-10 years in good health. The sequenced material came from blood. The chain links TRBV7-9 to TRBJ1-4; the D gene is possibly TRBD1 (6 bases). CDR3 sequence: CASSRRQADNEKLFF. As DNA, the CDR3 is TGTGCCAGCAGCCGTCGACAGGCGGATAATGAAAAACTGTTTTTT.